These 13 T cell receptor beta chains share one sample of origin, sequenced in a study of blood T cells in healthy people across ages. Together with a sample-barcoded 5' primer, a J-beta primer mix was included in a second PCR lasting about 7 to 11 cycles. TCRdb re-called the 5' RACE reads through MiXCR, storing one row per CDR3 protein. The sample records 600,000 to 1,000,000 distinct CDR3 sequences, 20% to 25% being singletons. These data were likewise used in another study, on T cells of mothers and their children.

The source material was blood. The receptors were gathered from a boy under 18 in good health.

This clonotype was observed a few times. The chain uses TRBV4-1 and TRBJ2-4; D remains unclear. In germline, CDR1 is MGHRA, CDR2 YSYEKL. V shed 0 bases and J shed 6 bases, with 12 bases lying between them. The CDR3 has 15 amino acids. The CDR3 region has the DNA TGCGCCAGCAGCCAAGAATGGACCGCCGGAAACATTCAGTACTTC. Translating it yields CASSQEWTAGNIQYF.

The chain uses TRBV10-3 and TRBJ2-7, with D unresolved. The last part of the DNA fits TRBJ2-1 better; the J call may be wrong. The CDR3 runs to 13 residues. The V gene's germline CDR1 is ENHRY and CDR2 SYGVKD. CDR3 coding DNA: TGTGCCATCAGCGCCGCACCCCCCAATGAGCAGTTCTTC. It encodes CAISAAPPNEQFF.

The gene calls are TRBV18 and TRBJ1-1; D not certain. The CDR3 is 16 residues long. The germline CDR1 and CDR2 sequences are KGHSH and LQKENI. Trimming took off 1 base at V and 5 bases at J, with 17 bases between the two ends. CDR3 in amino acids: CASSPRLVQMGTEAFF. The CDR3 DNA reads TGTGCCAGCTCACCACGCCTGGTACAAATGGGGACTGAAGCTTTCTTT.

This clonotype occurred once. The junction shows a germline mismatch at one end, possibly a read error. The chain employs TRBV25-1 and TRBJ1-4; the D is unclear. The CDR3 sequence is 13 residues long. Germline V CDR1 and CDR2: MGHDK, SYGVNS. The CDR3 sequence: CASTHLGEEKLFF. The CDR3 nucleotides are TGCGCCAGCACCCATCTCGGAGAGGAAAAACTGTTTTTT.

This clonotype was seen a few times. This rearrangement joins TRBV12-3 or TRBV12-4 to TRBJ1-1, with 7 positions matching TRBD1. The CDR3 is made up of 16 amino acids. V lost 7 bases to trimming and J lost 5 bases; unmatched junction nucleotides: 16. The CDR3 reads CASITNRGRRGTEAFF. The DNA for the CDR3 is TGTGCCAGCATTACTAATAGGGGGCGACGGGGAACTGAAGCTTTCTTT.

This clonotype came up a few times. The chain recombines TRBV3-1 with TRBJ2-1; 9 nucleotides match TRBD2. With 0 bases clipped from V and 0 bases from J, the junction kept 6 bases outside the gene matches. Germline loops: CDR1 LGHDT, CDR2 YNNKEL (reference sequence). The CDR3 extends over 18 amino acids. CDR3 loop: CASSQDMGLAVSYNEQFF. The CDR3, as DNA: TGTGCCAGCAGCCAAGATATGGGACTAGCCGTCTCCTACAATGAGCAGTTCTTC.

The CDR3 DNA follows: TGTGCCAGCAGCCAAGGGAGGGCAAGGGAGCAGTACTTC. Its protein product is CASSQGRAREQYF. The rearrangement joins TRBV7-8 to TRBJ2-7; the match to TRBD2 covers 7 bases. This CDR3 comprises 13 residues. Per the germline V gene, CDR1 is SGHVS and CDR2 is FQNEAQ. Trimming took 5 bases from V and 7 from J; bases not matched to a gene: 8.

The CDR3 bases are TGCGCCAGCAGCTTGGGCGGACAGAGCTCCTACGAGCAGTACTTC. It specifies CASSLGGQSSYEQYF. The chain has TRBV5-1 and TRBJ2-7; D perhaps matches TRBD1 (6 bases). V was cut by 0 bases and J by 0 bases, with 10 bases left in between. The CDR3 is made up of 15 amino acids. Per the germline V gene, CDR1 is SGHRS and CDR2 is YFSETQ.

The CDR3 is CASSRWGEKTQYF. The DNA of the CDR3 is TGTGCCAGCAGCCGATGGGGGGAGAAGACCCAGTACTTC. The V call is TRBV28, the J call TRBJ2-5, with D possibly matching TRBD2 (6 bases). CDR1 and CDR2 from the germline V gene are MDHEN and SYDVKM. The CDR3 has 13 amino acids. V was clipped by 6 bases and J by 6 bases, with 14 bases between them.

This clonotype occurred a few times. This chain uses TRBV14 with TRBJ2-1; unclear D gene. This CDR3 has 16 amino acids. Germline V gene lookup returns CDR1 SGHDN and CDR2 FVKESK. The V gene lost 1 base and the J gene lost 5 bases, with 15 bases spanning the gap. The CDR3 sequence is CASSQGARLGNNEQFF. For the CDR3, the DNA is TGTGCCAGCAGCCAAGGGGCTAGGCTTGGAAACAATGAGCAGTTCTTC.

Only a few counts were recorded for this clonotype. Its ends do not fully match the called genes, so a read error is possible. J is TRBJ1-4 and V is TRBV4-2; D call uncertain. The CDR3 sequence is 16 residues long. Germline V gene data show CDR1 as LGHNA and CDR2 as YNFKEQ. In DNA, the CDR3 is TGTGCCAGCGGCCAAGATGAAGCAGGCCTTAATGAAAAACTGTTTTTT. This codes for CASGQDEAGLNEKLFF.

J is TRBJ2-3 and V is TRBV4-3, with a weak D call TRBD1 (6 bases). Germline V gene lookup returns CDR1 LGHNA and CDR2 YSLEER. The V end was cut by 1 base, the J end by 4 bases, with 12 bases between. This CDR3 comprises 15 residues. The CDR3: CASSQGRQGSDTQYF. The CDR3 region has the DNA TGCGCCAGCAGCCAAGGACGCCAGGGGTCAGATACGCAGTATTTT.

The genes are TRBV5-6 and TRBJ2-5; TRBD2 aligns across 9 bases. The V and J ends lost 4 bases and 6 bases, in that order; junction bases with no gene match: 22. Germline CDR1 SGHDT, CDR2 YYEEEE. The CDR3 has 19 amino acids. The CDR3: CASSPLAGEKDEFRQTQYF. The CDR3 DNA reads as TGTGCCAGCAGCCCATTAGCGGGGGAGAAGGATGAATTTCGTCAGACCCAGTACTTC. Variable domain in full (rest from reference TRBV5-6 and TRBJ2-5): DAGVTQSPTHLIKTRGQQVTLRCSPKSGHDTVSWYQQALGQGPQFIFQYYEEEERQRGNFPDRFSGHQFPNYSSELNVNALLLGDSALYLCASSPLAGEKDEFRQTQYFGPGTRLLVL.